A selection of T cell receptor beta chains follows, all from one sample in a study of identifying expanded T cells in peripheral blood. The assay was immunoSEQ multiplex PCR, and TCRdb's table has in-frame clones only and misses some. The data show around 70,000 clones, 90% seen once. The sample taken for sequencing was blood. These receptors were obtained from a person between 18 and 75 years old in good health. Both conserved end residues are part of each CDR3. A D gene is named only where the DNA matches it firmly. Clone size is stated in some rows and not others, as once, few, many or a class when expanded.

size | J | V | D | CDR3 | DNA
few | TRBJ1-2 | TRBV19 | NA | CASSIDRHYGYTF | TGTGCCAGTAGTATAGATCGACACTATGGCTACACCTTC
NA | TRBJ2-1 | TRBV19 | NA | CASSPTTGKANEQFF | TGTGCCAGTAGCCCTACTACCGGGAAGGCCAATGAGCAGTTCTTC
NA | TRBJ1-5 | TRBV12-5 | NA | CASVQSDSNNQPQHF | TGTGCTAGTGTCCAATCGGACAGCAACAATCAGCCCCAGCATTTT
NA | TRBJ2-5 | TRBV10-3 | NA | CAISGESVVRQETQYF | TGTGCCATCAGTGGGGAGTCGGTGGTACGACAAGAGACCCAGTACTTC
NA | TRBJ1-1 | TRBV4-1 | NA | CASSQGEVWTEAFF | TGCGCCAGCAGCCAAGGAGAGGTGTGGACTGAAGCTTTCTTT
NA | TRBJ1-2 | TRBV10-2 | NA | CASSYTRGPEGGYTF | TGCGCCAGCAGTTACACCCGGGGGCCCGAAGGTGGCTACACCTTC
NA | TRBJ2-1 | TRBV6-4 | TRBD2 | CASSDQGLAGSGEQFF | TGTGCCAGCAGTGACCAGGGACTAGCGGGTTCGGGGGAGCAGTTCTTC
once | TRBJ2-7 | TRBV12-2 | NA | CASRIFTPPPHEQYF | TGTGCAAGTCGCATCTTTACTCCTCCCCCTCACGAGCAGTACTTC
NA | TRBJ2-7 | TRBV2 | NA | CASREPLYEQYF | TGTGCCAGCCGCGAACCTCTTTACGAGCAGTACTTC
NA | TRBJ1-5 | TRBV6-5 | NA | CASSYRGNQPQHF | TGTGCCAGCAGTTACAGGGGCAATCAGCCCCAGCATTTT